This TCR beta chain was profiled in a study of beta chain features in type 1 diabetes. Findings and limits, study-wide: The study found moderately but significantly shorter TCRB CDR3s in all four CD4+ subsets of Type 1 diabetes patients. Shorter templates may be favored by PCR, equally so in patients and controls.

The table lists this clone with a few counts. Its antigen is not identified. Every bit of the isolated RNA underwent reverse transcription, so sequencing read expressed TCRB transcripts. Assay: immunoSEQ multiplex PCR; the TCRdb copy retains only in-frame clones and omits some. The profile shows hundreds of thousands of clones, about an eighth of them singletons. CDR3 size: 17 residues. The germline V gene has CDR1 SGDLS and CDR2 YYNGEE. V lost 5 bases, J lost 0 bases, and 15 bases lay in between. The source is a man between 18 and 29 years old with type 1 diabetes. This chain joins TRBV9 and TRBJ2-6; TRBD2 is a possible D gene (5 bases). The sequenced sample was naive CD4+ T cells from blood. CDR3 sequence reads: CASSGYQRDSGANVLTF. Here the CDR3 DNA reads TGTGCCAGCAGTGGGTATCAGAGGGACTCTGGGGCCAACGTCCTGACTTTC. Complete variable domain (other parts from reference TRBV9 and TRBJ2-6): DSGVTQTPKHLITATGQRVTLRCSPRSGDLSVYWYQQSLDQGLQFLIQYYNGEERAKGNILERFSAQQFPDLHSELNLSSLELGDSALYFCASSGYQRDSGANVLTFGAGSRLTVL.